Each of the 20 T cell receptor beta chains below was sequenced from the same sample in a study of neoadjuvant anti-PD-1 for oral cavity cancer. Some clones are missing from TCRdb's copy, which holds only in-frame ones; the method was immunoSEQ multiplex PCR. This table holds around 15,000 clones, less than 80% found once. Source: PBMCs, taken before nivolumab (anti-PD-1) treatment. The receptors were gathered from a person aged 40-85 years with oral cavity squamous cell carcinoma.

V is TRBV29-1 and J is TRBJ1-1; the D is unclear. CDR3 length: 13 residues. With 5 bases removed from V and 1 base from J, the gap between germline ends came to 11 bases. Germline loops: CDR1 SQVTM, CDR2 ANQGSEA. In nucleotides, the CDR3 is TGCAGCGTTTACCCCCGGGGGAACACTGAAGCTTTCTTT. It encodes CSVYPRGNTEAFF. Full variable domain (remainder filled in from reference TRBV29-1 and TRBJ1-1): SAVISQKPSRDICQRGTSLTIQCQVDSQVTMMFWYRQQPGQSLTLIATANQGSEATYESGFVIDKFPISRPNLTFSTLTVSNMSPEDSSIYLCSVYPRGNTEAFFGQGTRLTVV.

The genes are TRBV6-6 and TRBJ2-1, with D perhaps assigned TRBD1 or TRBD2 (5 bases each). There are 16 residues in the CDR3. Trimming took off 4 bases at V and 2 bases at J, with 15 bases between the two ends. Germline loops: CDR1 MNHNY, CDR2 SVGAGI (reference sequence). CDR3 in DNA: TGTGCCAGCAGTTCGTCGGGGCTGGGGGCCTACAATGAGCAGTTCTTC. Translating it yields CASSSSGLGAYNEQFF.

The chain couples TRBV6-5 to TRBJ1-1; D is unclear. The CDR3 consists of 12 residues. V lost 2 bases, J lost 7 bases, and 8 bases lay in between. CDR1 and CDR2 (germline): MNHEY, SVGAGI. CDR3 DNA: TGTGCCAGCAGTTACCCCGGGAGTGAAGCTTTCTTT. Residues: CASSYPGSEAFF.

V is TRBV6-1 and J is TRBJ1-2; D gene unclear. Between the trimmed V and J ends, which lost 2 bases and 4 bases, there was a span of 23 bases. The CDR3 runs 18 residues. Germline CDR1 is MNHNS and CDR2 is SASEGT. CDR3 in amino acids: CASSEFSGPSETLYGYTF. CDR3 in DNA: TGTGCCAGCAGTGAATTCTCTGGGCCCTCGGAGACTCTCTATGGCTACACCTTC.

The gene calls are TRBV7-9 and TRBJ2-1; 9 nucleotides align to TRBD1. The germline CDR1 and CDR2 sequences are SEHNR and FQNEAQ (reference sequence). The CDR3 extends over 17 amino acids. V was clipped by 4 bases and J by 8 bases; unmatched bases: 15. The CDR3, as DNA: TGTGCCAGCAGCTCAAGCAGGGGGACAGGGCCCGTCGATGAGCAGTTCTTC. Translation gives CASSSSRGTGPVDEQFF.

The sample holds one count of this clone. The V and J genes are TRBV6-6 and TRBJ1-1; D may be TRBD1 (5 bases). Trimming cost V 6 bases and J 0 bases, with 8 bases left between them. This CDR3 contains 13 residues. Germline loops: CDR1 MNHNY, CDR2 SVGAGI (reference sequence). The CDR3 region is CASSLTVNTEAFF. The DNA for the CDR3 is TGTGCCAGCAGCTTGACAGTGAACACTGAAGCTTTCTTT.

This clone was counted between two and nine times. This chain joins TRBV14 and TRBJ2-3; tentative D call: TRBD1 (6 bases). The CDR3 totals 14 residues. Per the germline V gene, CDR1 is SGHDN and CDR2 is FVKESK. Trimming removed 3 bases from V and 6 bases from J, with 13 bases in between. The DNA of the CDR3 is TGTGCCAGCAGCCAGGGGGCGCGGAGTGATACGCAGTATTTT. Translation: CASSQGARSDTQYF.

The chain combines TRBV19 with TRBJ2-1, with 7 bases identical to TRBD2. The CDR3 sequence is 13 residues long. Trimming cost V 10 bases and J 6 bases; bases outside gene matches: 9. In germline, CDR1 is LNHDA, CDR2 SQIVND (reference sequence). For the CDR3, the DNA is TGTGCCACCTCACCGGGACTACTCAATGAGCAGTTCTTC. Residues: CATSPGLLNEQFF.

V gene TRBV6-5 combines with J gene TRBJ1-2; D gene ambiguous. The CDR3 totals 14 residues. Germline loops: CDR1 MNHEY, CDR2 SVGAGI. Trimming stripped 2 bases from V and 0 bases from J, with 7 bases between. DNA of the CDR3: TGTGCCAGCAGTTACACTCAGGCTAACTATGGCTACACCTTC. Translating gives CASSYTQANYGYTF.

This clone was detected a few times. The chain joins TRBV5-6 to TRBJ1-4; no firm D call. Germline V gene lookup returns CDR1 SGHDT and CDR2 YYEEEE. The germline V and J ends were trimmed by 2 bases and 0 bases, with 5 bases remaining between them. This CDR3 comprises 14 residues. CDR3 loop: CASSFFATNEKLFF. DNA for the CDR3: TGTGCCAGCAGCTTCTTTGCAACTAATGAAAAACTGTTTTTT.

The rearrangement links TRBV7-8 to TRBJ1-3; the D is unclear. With 1 base removed from V and 0 bases from J, the gap between germline ends came to 4 bases. CDR1 is SGHVS, CDR2 FQNEAQ, per germline. This CDR3 has 14 residues. This CDR3 is CASSLEHSGNTIYF. The CDR3 nucleotides are TGTGCCAGCAGCTTAGAGCACTCTGGAAACACCATATATTTT.

This chain links TRBV6-1 with TRBJ1-2; 12 positions match TRBD1. The trim removed 8 bases at V and 8 bases at J, leaving 6 bases unmatched. CDR1 and CDR2 (germline): MNHNS, SASEGT. The CDR3 has 13 amino acids. This CDR3 reads CASQWDRGPGYTF. The CDR3 DNA follows: TGTGCCAGCCAGTGGGACAGGGGGCCCGGCTACACCTTC.

The chain is built from TRBV4-2 and TRBJ2-1; D call uncertain. Germline V gene sequence: CDR1 LGHNA, CDR2 YNFKEQ. The CDR3 sequence is 15 residues long. Trimming removed 0 bases at V and 1 base at J, with 7 bases between. The CDR3 loop is CASSQDLGSYNEQFF. For the CDR3, the DNA is TGTGCCAGCAGCCAAGATTTGGGGTCCTACAATGAGCAGTTCTTC.

The J gene is TRBJ2-1, the V gene TRBV2; the match to TRBD2 covers 8 bases. The CDR3 covers 14 residues. J gave up 5 bases and V 7 bases, and 7 bases lay outside the gene matches. Germline lookup yields CDR1 SNHLY and CDR2 FYNNEI. The CDR3 region has the DNA TGTGCCAGCACCGAAGGACTAGCAAACAATGAGCAGTTCTTC. It specifies CASTEGLANNEQFF.

The CDR3 protein is CASRGTSDTQYF. The CDR3, as DNA: TGTGCCAGCAGAGGGACTAGCGACACGCAGTATTTT. J is TRBJ2-3 and V is TRBV2; 10 nucleotides align to TRBD2. From germline, CDR1 is SNHLY and CDR2 FYNNEI. The CDR3 extends over 12 amino acids. With V trimmed by 6 bases and J by 9 bases, 3 bases remained unmatched.

V and J are TRBV5-1 and TRBJ1-2; D is unclear. V gave up 6 bases and J gave up 5 bases, with 17 bases separating them. CDR3 length equals 14 residues. Germline CDR1 reads SGHRS; CDR2 reads YFSETQ. The chain's CDR3 is CASTQTSGTYGYTF. The CDR3, as DNA: TGCGCCAGCACCCAGACCTCGGGCACTTATGGCTACACCTTC.

This chain joins TRBV5-4 and TRBJ1-1; TRBD1 agrees at 8 bases. Trimming took 4 bases from V and 5 from J; bases not matched to a gene: 4. This CDR3 contains 13 residues. CDR1 SGHNT and CDR2 YYREEE come from the germline V gene (reference sequence). The CDR3: CASSIDRGTEAFF. DNA for the CDR3: TGTGCCAGCAGCATCGACAGGGGTACTGAAGCTTTCTTT.

This chain connects TRBV10-3 to TRBJ2-2, with D perhaps TRBD1 or TRBD2 (5 bases each). CDR3 length: 13 amino acids. Germline V gene lookup returns CDR1 ENHRY and CDR2 SYGVKD. The V end lost 3 bases, the J end lost 7 bases, and 9 bases lay between the germline ends. CDR3 sequence reads: CAISDGAGGELFF. The CDR3, as DNA: TGTGCCATCAGTGATGGGGCGGGCGGGGAGCTGTTTTTT.

The chain couples TRBV29-1 to TRBJ2-1; the D is unclear. From germline, CDR1 is SQVTM and CDR2 ANQGSEA. The CDR3 runs 10 residues. The germline V and J ends were trimmed by 4 bases and 6 bases, with 4 bases remaining between them. The CDR3 loop reads CSVAINEQFF. As DNA, the CDR3 is TGCAGCGTTGCGATCAATGAGCAGTTCTTC.

The gene calls are TRBV6-1 and TRBJ1-5; no clear D gene. Germline V gene sequence: CDR1 MNHNS, CDR2 SASEGT. The CDR3 is 14 amino acids. V was trimmed by 2 bases and J by 5 bases, leaving 10 bases between them. This CDR3 is CASSESFRDQPQHF. In nucleotides, the CDR3 is TGTGCCAGCAGTGAAAGTTTTCGGGATCAGCCCCAGCATTTT.